The 16 T cell receptor beta chains below come from one sample, sequenced in a study of beta chain features in type 1 diabetes. The antigens of these receptors remain unknown. TCRB transcripts that were expressed got sequenced, as all of the isolated RNA had been reverse transcribed. Sequencing was performed with immunoSEQ multiplex PCR; in TCRdb, only in-frame clones are kept and a portion is missing. The profile shows 300,000 to 450,000 clones, around 10% of them singletons. Overall study findings and caveats: Shortening that was moderate but significant affected the TCRB CDR3s of Type 1 diabetes patients in all four CD4+ subsets.

The specimen was central memory CD4+ T cells from blood. These receptors all come from a man aged 25-45 years with type 1 diabetes.

This clone was recorded at least ten times. The chain links TRBV29-1 to TRBJ1-1; unclear D gene. Germline CDR1 reads SQVTM; CDR2 reads ANQGSEA. V was cut by 3 bases and J by 4 bases, with 9 bases left in between. The CDR3 length is 12 residues. DNA of the CDR3: TGCAGCGTTGAGGCTTCGGGCACTGAAGCTTTCTTT. It encodes CSVEASGTEAFF.

This clone was seen a few times. V is TRBV10-3 and J is TRBJ2-2, with D perhaps matching TRBD2 (5 bases). The V end was cut by 3 bases, the J end by 4 bases, with 12 bases between. Germline-derived CDR1 and CDR2 are ENHRY and SYGVKD. The CDR3 contains 15 residues. Written as DNA, the CDR3 is TGTGCCATCAGTGAACGAGGGCTCGGCACCGGGGAGCTGTTTTTT. It translates to CAISERGLGTGELFF.

Comments on this clone: This CDR3 is also generated by other DNA sequences in the sample. J is TRBJ1-4 and V is TRBV7-9; 11 bases agree with TRBD1. The CDR3 totals 15 residues. Germline values: CDR1 SEHNR, CDR2 FQNEAQ (reference sequence). Germline trimming cut 3 bases from V and 5 bases from J; bases unmatched to any gene: 2. CDR3 in DNA: TGTGCCAGCAGCTTGGGGACAGGGGGAAATGAAAAACTGTTTTTT. It codes for CASSLGTGGNEKLFF.

This clone came up a few times. V and J are TRBV10-1 and TRBJ2-3; tentative D call: TRBD1 (5 bases). Germline CDR1 and CDR2: WNHNN and SYGVQD (reference sequence). The CDR3 sequence is 13 residues long. V was pared by 6 bases and J by 0 bases, with 7 bases between. The CDR3 loop is CASRQDSTDTQYF. The CDR3 DNA is TGCGCCAGCAGACAGGACAGCACAGATACGCAGTATTTT.

The rearrangement joins TRBV19 to TRBJ2-7; D perhaps matches TRBD1 (6 bases). With 4 bases removed from V and 0 bases from J, the gap between germline ends came to 10 bases. Germline lookup yields CDR1 LNHDA and CDR2 SQIVND (reference sequence). The CDR3 is 14 residues long. The CDR3 coding sequence is TGTGCCAGTAGTAGTACAGGGAACTCCTACGAGCAGTACTTC. Translation gives CASSSTGNSYEQYF. The full variable domain, its missing parts supplied by reference TRBV19 and TRBJ2-7, is DGGITQSPKYLFRKEGQNVTLSCEQNLNHDAMYWYRQDPGQGLRLIYYSQIVNDFQKGDIAEGYSVSREKKESFPLTVTSAQKNPTAFYLCASSSTGNSYEQYFGPGTRLTVT.

This chain joins TRBV9 and TRBJ2-2; D remains ambiguous. Germline CDR1 SGDLS, CDR2 YYNGEE. This CDR3 comprises 15 residues. The ends were cut back, 0 bases at V and 0 bases at J, with 6 bases in the middle. CDR3 coding DNA: TGTGCCAGCAGCGTAGACCCCGCGAACACCGGGGAGCTGTTTTTT. Protein product: CASSVDPANTGELFF.

This clone was found a few times. The V call is TRBV5-4, the J call TRBJ2-1; no definite D call. CDR1 and CDR2 (germline): SGHNT, YYREEE (reference sequence). Trimming stripped 0 bases from V and 7 bases from J, with 17 bases between. The CDR3 length is 16 residues. The CDR3 protein is CASSLDADPAVNEQFF. CDR3 DNA: TGTGCCAGCAGCTTGGATGCAGACCCAGCTGTGAATGAGCAGTTCTTC. The entire variable domain, with the rest obtained from reference TRBV5-4 and TRBJ2-1, is as follows: ETGVTQSPTHLIKTRGQQVTLRCSSQSGHNTVSWYQQALGQGPQFIFQYYREEENGRGNFPPRFSGLQFPNYSSELNVNALELDDSALYLCASSLDADPAVNEQFFGPGTRLTVL.

This chain connects TRBV18 to TRBJ1-2; D is possibly TRBD1 (6 bases). Germline CDR1 reads KGHSH; CDR2 reads LQKENI. The CDR3 loop spans 14 amino acids. The V end was cut by 3 bases, the J end by 4 bases, with 12 bases between. CDR3 bases: TGTGCCAGCTCACCCCGACAGGACCCCTATGGCTACACCTTC. This translates into CASSPRQDPYGYTF.

In this sample, this clone turned up a few times. The rearrangement joins TRBV6-1 to TRBJ2-2, with D tentatively TRBD2 (5 bases). V was shortened by 1 base and J by 6 bases, with 6 bases between the two germline ends. This CDR3 has 13 amino acids. Germline-derived CDR1 and CDR2 are MNHNS and SASEGT. The CDR3, as DNA: TGTGCCAGCAGTGAAGTGGGAGCCGGGGAGCTGTTTTTT. Protein: CASSEVGAGELFF.

Only a few counts were recorded for this clone. The chain has TRBV11-2 and TRBJ1-5; weak D call: TRBD1 (5 bases). The germline V gene encodes CDR1 SGHAT and CDR2 FQNNGV. V was shortened by 0 bases and J by 5 bases, with 14 bases between the two germline ends. The CDR3 loop spans 16 amino acids. Here the CDR3 DNA reads TGTGCCAGCAGCTTAGAGGTAGGGACGGCCCATCAGCCCCAGCATTTT. This translates into CASSLEVGTAHQPQHF.

This clone has more than one count but fewer than ten. J is TRBJ1-2 and V is TRBV6-5; tentative D call: TRBD1 (5 bases). Germline CDR1 is MNHEY and CDR2 is SVGAGI. The CDR3 totals 15 residues. V was pared by 6 bases and J by 2 bases, with 16 bases between. The CDR3 is CASSRQEGRNYGYTF. The CDR3, as DNA: TGTGCCAGCAGCCGACAAGAGGGGAGGAACTATGGCTACACCTTC.

The chain joins TRBV7-9 to TRBJ2-5; D may be TRBD1 (6 bases). Germline lookup yields CDR1 SEHNR and CDR2 FQNEAQ (reference sequence). This CDR3 has 16 residues. With 1 base removed from V and 4 bases from J, the gap between germline ends came to 16 bases. The chain's CDR3 is CASSLDTGHVGETQYF. In nucleotides, the CDR3 is TGTGCCAGCAGCTTAGATACAGGGCACGTAGGAGAGACCCAGTACTTC.

The genes are TRBV11-2 and TRBJ2-1; D could derive from TRBD1 or TRBD2 (5 bases each). Trimming stripped 9 bases from V and 4 bases from J, with 19 bases between. The CDR3 covers 15 residues. Germline assignment: CDR1 SGHAT and CDR2 FQNNGV. The chain's CDR3 is CASTLGPGDYNEQFF. In DNA form, the CDR3 reads TGTGCCAGTACCCTGGGACCTGGGGATTACAATGAGCAGTTCTTC.

The genes are TRBV5-6 and TRBJ2-7, with TRBD2 identical over 7 bases. The CDR3 contains 15 residues. CDR1 SGHDT and CDR2 YYEEEE come from the germline V gene. With 4 bases clipped from V and 8 bases from J, the junction kept 15 bases outside the gene matches. The CDR3 region is CASSGPRDGRMKQYF. The CDR3 nucleotides are TGTGCCAGCAGCGGACCGCGGGACGGGAGGATGAAGCAGTACTTC.

This clone has only a few counts. The V call is TRBV7-3, the J call TRBJ2-7; 9 bases fit TRBD1. V trimming: 3 bases; J trimming: 6 bases; junction bases outside the gene matches: 6. Per germline, CDR1 SGHTA and CDR2 FQGTGA. The CDR3 contains 14 residues. CDR3 region: CASSFGTGQTEQYF. The DNA of the CDR3 is TGTGCCAGCAGCTTCGGGACAGGGCAAACCGAGCAGTACTTC.

This clone was detected only a few times. The rearrangement joins TRBV5-4 to TRBJ2-5; D ambiguous. Trimming took 3 bases from V and 2 from J, leaving 11 bases between them. The CDR3 spans 14 residues. Germline CDR1 reads SGHNT; CDR2 reads YYREEE (reference sequence). CDR3 DNA: TGTGCCAGCAGCTCTCGACAAGCGCAAGAGACCCAGTACTTC. Its translation: CASSSRQAQETQYF.